This T cell receptor beta chain was recovered during a study of cytomegalovirus exposure and HLA in healthy donors. Germline assignment: CDR1 MDHEN and CDR2 SYDVKM. With 5 bases clipped from V and 4 bases from J, the junction kept 5 bases outside the gene matches. This CDR3 spans 13 amino acids. PCR used 60 Vbeta primers and 13 Jbeta primers. TCRdb's copy holds only in-frame clones and misses some; the assay was immunoSEQ multiplex PCR. The repertoire holds about 200,000 clones, with 81% as singletons. Concerning this clone itself: Other DNA sequences in this sample translate to the same CDR3.

Sample: PBMCs. The clonotype originates from a man between 18 and 35 years old in good health and CMV-seronegative. V gene TRBV28 combines with J gene TRBJ2-7; 7 nucleotides line up with TRBD1. CDR3 in DNA: TGTGCCAGCAGTCAGGGACAGCTGTACGAGCAGTACTTC. Residues: CASSQGQLYEQYF.